Presented here are 9 T cell receptor beta chains from one specimen sequenced in a study of CD8 T cells in Susac syndrome. RNA in amounts of about 0.5 to 1 ug was reverse transcribed with random hexamers. TCRdb independently ran MiXCR on the immunoSEQ multiplex PCR reads; one entry per CDR3 protein. This sample yields 150,000 or so distinct CDR3 sequences, of which 92% are seen a single time; approximately 0.075% belongs to the top ten. The sequenced material came from CD4+ T cells from PBMCs. These receptors were taken from a human donor in good health.

The V gene is TRBV2, the J gene TRBJ2-3; D not resolved. The CDR3 has 13 residues. The germline V and J ends were trimmed by 4 bases and 0 bases, with 5 bases remaining between them. Germline V gene sequence: CDR1 SNHLY, CDR2 FYNNEI. Here the CDR3 reads CASSGESTDTQYF. As DNA, the CDR3 is TGTGCCAGCAGTGGCGAGAGCACAGATACGCAGTATTTT.

The chain couples TRBV2 to TRBJ2-3; D may match TRBD1 or TRBD2 (7 bases each). Germline V lookup: CDR1 SNHLY, CDR2 FYNNEI. V lost 6 bases, J lost 3 bases, and 16 bases lay in between. The CDR3 extends over 15 amino acids. Here the CDR3 reads CASRPSQGGTDTQYF. The CDR3, as DNA: TGTGCCAGCAGACCCTCGCAGGGGGGGACAGATACGCAGTATTTT.

The CDR3 region is CASSSPSRDRGRSGNTIYF. DNA of the CDR3: TGTGCCAGCAGTTCCCCCTCCCGGGACAGGGGACGAAGTGGAAACACCATATATTTT. This chain links TRBV6-5 with TRBJ1-3; 10 bases line up with TRBD1. Germline trimming cut 4 bases from V and 3 bases from J; bases unmatched to any gene: 15. Looked up from germline, CDR1 is MNHEY and CDR2 is SVGAGI. The CDR3 is 19 residues long.

This sequence joins TRBV24-1 and TRBJ2-3; D is unresolved. Trimming shortened V by 3 bases and J by 5 bases, and 14 bases separated the two germline ends. CDR1 KGHDR and CDR2 SFDVKD come from the germline V gene. The CDR3 is made up of 15 amino acids. CDR3 protein: CATSDPTRSGDTQYF. Written as DNA, the CDR3 is TGTGCCACCAGTGATCCCACAAGGTCCGGAGATACGCAGTATTTT.

This sequence joins TRBV20-1 and TRBJ2-7; maybe TRBD2 (5 bases). Trimming removed 3 bases from V and 3 bases from J, with 21 bases in between. Germline-derived CDR1 and CDR2 are DFQATT and SNEGSKA (reference sequence). The CDR3 spans 16 residues. The CDR3 loop is CSASPAGVKKGYEQYF. The CDR3 region has the DNA TGCAGTGCTAGCCCGGCCGGGGTCAAAAAGGGCTACGAGCAGTACTTC.

The chain has TRBV29-1 and TRBJ2-3, with 7 bases identical to TRBD2. Trimming took 4 bases from V and 1 from J; bases not matched to a gene: 5. The CDR3 has 14 amino acids. CDR1 and CDR2 from the germline V gene are SQVTM and ANQGSEA. In nucleotides, the CDR3 is TGCAGCGTTGCTGAGGCGGGGGGCACAGATACGCAGTATTTT. This codes for CSVAEAGGTDTQYF.

The chain couples TRBV7-9 to TRBJ2-7; tentative D call: TRBD2 (6 bases). CDR1 is SEHNR and CDR2 is FQNEAQ in the germline V gene (reference sequence). The CDR3 consists of 14 residues. The germline V and J ends were trimmed by 1 base and 3 bases, with 10 bases remaining between them. CDR3: CASSLGQEGYEQYF. The CDR3, as DNA: TGTGCCAGCAGCTTAGGGCAGGAGGGCTACGAGCAGTACTTC.

The chain couples TRBV7-2 to TRBJ2-1; 9 bases are shared with TRBD2. V dropped 0 bases and J dropped 4; count of bases not matched to a gene: 1. CDR1 is SGHTA, CDR2 FQGNSA, per germline. The CDR3 totals 15 residues. The CDR3 DNA follows: TGTGCCAGCAGCTTAGCCAGCGGGAGGTACAATGAGCAGTTCTTC. This codes for CASSLASGRYNEQFF.

The chain is built from TRBV7-2 and TRBJ1-1, with unresolved D. Trimming took off 1 base at V and 0 bases at J, with 6 bases between the two ends. Looked up from germline, CDR1 is SGHTA and CDR2 is FQGNSA. The CDR3 spans 14 residues. The CDR3 reads CASSLGMMNTEAFF. In nucleotides, the CDR3 is TGTGCCAGCAGCTTAGGGATGATGAACACTGAAGCTTTCTTT.